Sequencing of this T cell receptor beta chain was carried out in a study of blood T cell repertoires in COVID-19. Per the study methods: Amplifying reference gene primers gave estimates of nucleated cell counts. Sequencing used immunoSEQ multiplex PCR; TCRdb keeps in-frame clones, though not all of them. D and trimming were read from the DNA, whereas the V and J calls and clone size are those reported in that table. The data show 170,000 or so clones, with about 88% seen just once and 7% held by the top ten. Germline V gene lookup returns CDR1 SEHNR and CDR2 FQNEAQ (reference sequence). V trimming: 5 bases; J trimming: 6 bases; junction bases outside the gene matches: 10. The CDR3 has 16 amino acids.

Sequencing was performed on PBMCs or T cells enriched from blood (not recorded which). The TCR comes from a woman aged 50 to 60 who had recovered from COVID-19. The gene calls are TRBV7-9 and TRBJ2-3; TRBD1 agrees at 11 bases. The CDR3 nucleotides read TGTGCCAGCAGCGGTCCCGGGACAGGGGGGTTGGATACGCAGTATTTT. Protein product: CASSGPGTGGLDTQYF.